Presented here are 26 T cell receptor beta chains from one specimen sequenced in a study of T cell responses to AZD1222 COVID-19 vaccine. Method: immunoSEQ multiplex PCR; TCRdb's copy keeps in-frame clones and lacks some. The profile covers some 200,000 clones, with around 92% appearing a single time and about 10% taken by the ten largest. This specimen was peripheral blood, taken on day 0 of AZD1222 vaccination. These receptors were obtained from an adult in good health.

This rearrangement joins TRBV29-1 to TRBJ1-2, with 9 bases fitting TRBD1. J lost 8 bases, V lost 4 bases, and 5 bases had no gene match. This CDR3 region has 12 residues. From germline, CDR1 is SQVTM and CDR2 ANQGSEA. CDR3 DNA: TGCAGCGTTGGGCCGGGGACAGGGGGCTACACCTTC. It translates to CSVGPGTGGYTF.

The chain joins TRBV29-1 to TRBJ2-3; 8 bases are shared with TRBD1. The trim removed 4 bases at V and 0 bases at J, leaving 6 bases unmatched. The CDR3 is 15 residues long. Germline loops: CDR1 SQVTM, CDR2 ANQGSEA. This chain's CDR3 is CSVGVGQESTDTQYF. The CDR3 bases are TGCAGCGTTGGGGTGGGACAGGAAAGCACAGATACGCAGTATTTT.

The gene calls are TRBV27 and TRBJ1-2, with D tentatively TRBD1 (5 bases). CDR1 and CDR2 (germline): MNHEY, SMNVEV (reference sequence). With 3 bases removed from V and 6 bases from J, the gap between germline ends came to 11 bases. The CDR3 has 13 amino acids. CDR3 amino acids: CASSFGGRNGYTF. CDR3 bases: TGTGCCAGCAGTTTCGGGGGGAGGAATGGCTACACCTTC.

This chain links TRBV5-4 with TRBJ2-1, with 9 positions matching TRBD2. Trimming cost V 3 bases and J 4 bases; bases outside gene matches: 8. Germline CDR1 is SGHNT and CDR2 is YYREEE (reference sequence). The CDR3 has 16 residues. CDR3 nucleotide sequence: TGTGCCAGCAGCTCTGGGGGCGGGAGGGATTACAATGAGCAGTTCTTC. Translating it yields CASSSGGGRDYNEQFF.

The chain joins TRBV27 to TRBJ2-7; 10 bases match TRBD1. V shed 6 bases, J shed 2 bases, and the junction held 19 bases outside the gene matches. This CDR3 has 19 amino acids. In germline, CDR1 is MNHEY, CDR2 SMNVEV (reference sequence). CDR3 amino acids: CASSPTGGARLARTYEQYF. The CDR3 DNA follows: TGTGCCAGCAGCCCGACAGGGGGCGCGAGGCTAGCGAGGACCTACGAGCAGTACTTC.

The chain has TRBV28 and TRBJ1-5, with D maybe TRBD1 (5 bases). Trimming left V 1 base short and J 0 bases short, with 13 bases between. Germline V lookup: CDR1 MDHEN, CDR2 SYDVKM. The CDR3 spans 17 residues. CDR3 in DNA: TGTGCCAGCAGTTTATCGAGGGGAAGGTTTAGCAATCAGCCCCAGCATTTT. It specifies CASSLSRGRFSNQPQHF.

This chain uses TRBV4-1 with TRBJ1-2; 7 bases align to TRBD1. Germline V gene lookup returns CDR1 MGHRA and CDR2 YSYEKL. Trimming cost V 0 bases and J 7 bases; bases outside gene matches: 5. The CDR3 sequence is 14 residues long. Here the CDR3 reads CASSQETGAVGYTF. CDR3 DNA: TGCGCCAGCAGCCAAGAAACAGGGGCGGTTGGCTACACCTTC.

This rearrangement joins TRBV27 to TRBJ1-5; D unclear. Germline assignment: CDR1 MNHEY and CDR2 SMNVEV (reference sequence). This CDR3 is built from 14 residues. The V gene lost 3 bases and the J gene lost 4 bases, with 10 bases spanning the gap. CDR3 sequence: CASSFGPTNQPQHF. CDR3 DNA: TGTGCCAGCAGTTTTGGTCCTACTAATCAGCCCCAGCATTTT.

V usage is TRBV7-9 and J usage is TRBJ2-1, with 13 bases identical to TRBD2. The germline CDR1 and CDR2 sequences are SEHNR and FQNEAQ (reference sequence). The trim removed 1 base at V and 3 bases at J, leaving 0 bases unmatched. The CDR3 contains 16 residues. In DNA form, the CDR3 reads TGTGCCAGCAGCTTAGGACTAGCGGGGGGCTACAATGAGCAGTTCTTC. Amino acids: CASSLGLAGGYNEQFF.

This clone has just one count. The chain employs TRBV10-2 and TRBJ2-2, with a tentative D call TRBD2 (6 bases). The CDR3 sequence is 13 residues long. V dropped 6 bases and J dropped 6 bases, with 11 bases sitting between them. The germline V gene has CDR1 WSHSY and CDR2 SAAADI. The CDR3 region is CASRTGGSGELFF. CDR3 coding DNA: TGCGCCAGCAGGACCGGGGGATCCGGGGAGCTGTTTTTT.

This chain uses TRBV29-1 with TRBJ1-5; 7 nucleotides match TRBD1. The germline V gene has CDR1 SQVTM and CDR2 ANQGSEA. V gave up 6 bases and J gave up 5 bases; unmatched junction bases: 7. CDR3 length: 13 amino acids. DNA of the CDR3: TGCAGCGTAAGGGGACAGATTGATCAGCCCCAGCATTTT. This gives the protein CSVRGQIDQPQHF.

The chain employs TRBV29-1 and TRBJ1-4, with 8 bases matching TRBD1. CDR3 length: 12 residues. The V gene's germline CDR1 is SQVTM and CDR2 ANQGSEA. With V trimmed by 7 bases and J by 8 bases, 6 bases remained unmatched. Here the CDR3 reads CSAGQGGEKLFF. In DNA form, the CDR3 reads TGCAGCGCTGGACAGGGTGGCGAAAAACTGTTTTTT. Filled out from reference TRBV29-1 and TRBJ1-4, the complete variable domain reads SAVISQKPSRDICQRGTSLTIQCQVDSQVTMMFWYRQQPGQSLTLIATANQGSEATYESGFVIDKFPISRPNLTFSTLTVSNMSPEDSSIYLCSAGQGGEKLFFGSGTQLSVL.

The CDR3 spells CASSDVFGDRGRRVYGYTF. The CDR3 DNA sequence: TGTGCCAGCAGCGACGTCTTCGGGGACAGGGGTCGTCGGGTCTATGGCTACACCTTC. The gene calls are TRBV9 and TRBJ1-2, with 10 bases lining up with TRBD1. Germline-derived CDR1 and CDR2 are SGDLS and YYNGEE. V shed 3 bases, J shed 4 bases, and the junction held 18 bases outside the gene matches. This CDR3 is 19 amino acids long.

The chain employs TRBV30 and TRBJ1-2, with 11 bases matching TRBD1. The V and J ends lost 2 bases and 4 bases, in that order; junction bases with no gene match: 3. The CDR3 consists of 14 residues. Germline values: CDR1 GTSNPN, CDR2 SVGIG (reference sequence). The CDR3 nucleotides read TGTGCCTGGAGTAGGGACAGGGGGGTCTATGGCTACACCTTC. It codes for CAWSRDRGVYGYTF.

The V gene is TRBV7-6, the J gene TRBJ2-3; D not resolved. The CDR3 has 14 residues. V was cut by 5 bases and J by 2 bases, with 11 bases left in between. Germline V CDR1 and CDR2: SGHVS, FNYEAQ. This CDR3 reads CASSRRAVTDTQYF. The DNA of the CDR3 is TGTGCCAGCAGCCGTCGCGCGGTCACAGATACGCAGTATTTT.

The rearrangement joins TRBV11-2 to TRBJ1-5, with D unresolved. The CDR3 length is 12 residues. V lost 3 bases, J lost 5 bases, and 5 bases lay in between. CDR1 is SGHAT, CDR2 FQNNGV, per germline. As DNA, the CDR3 is TGTGCCAGCAGCTTTTCTCATCAGCCCCAGCATTTT. Translating it yields CASSFSHQPQHF. Based on the CDR3 plus reference TRBV11-2 and TRBJ1-5, the full variable domain is EAGVAQSPRYKIIEKRQSVAFWCNPISGHATLYWYQQILGQGPKLLIQFQNNGVVDDSQLPKDRFSAERLKGVDSTLKIQPAKLEDSAVYLCASSFSHQPQHFGDGTRLSIL.

The chain is built from TRBV18 and TRBJ1-5; no firm D call. V lost 2 bases, J lost 4 bases, and 18 bases lay in between. The germline CDR1 and CDR2 sequences are KGHSH and LQKENI. There are 17 residues in the CDR3. Here the CDR3 DNA reads TGTGCCAGCTCACCAATCTCCTTGTCCCCGGGAAATCAGCCCCAGCATTTT. Encoded protein: CASSPISLSPGNQPQHF.

The V call is TRBV19, the J call TRBJ1-2; tentative D call: TRBD1 (5 bases). V dropped 4 bases and J dropped 5 bases, with 17 bases sitting between them. Per the germline V gene, CDR1 is LNHDA and CDR2 is SQIVND (reference sequence). The CDR3 has 15 amino acids. The DNA for the CDR3 is TGTGCCAGTAGTAGGGCGGGGGTTTTCCCTTATGGCTACACCTTC. Encoded protein: CASSRAGVFPYGYTF.

The table lists this clone with a few counts. The chain joins TRBV4-1 to TRBJ1-1; D remains unclear. Trimming shortened V by 1 base and J by 7 bases, and 13 bases separated the two germline ends. The CDR3 contains 14 residues. Germline CDR1 and CDR2: MGHRA and YSYEKL. The CDR3 DNA is TGCGCCAGCAGCCAAGTTAAGGGCACGAATGAAGCTTTCTTT. Translated, it gives CASSQVKGTNEAFF.

The chain employs TRBV30 and TRBJ2-7; D not certain. The V gene's germline CDR1 is GTSNPN and CDR2 SVGIG (reference sequence). This CDR3 comprises 12 residues. Trimming took off 2 bases at V and 5 bases at J, with 10 bases between the two ends. The CDR3 reads CAWSLGTNEQYF. Written as DNA, the CDR3 is TGTGCCTGGAGTCTGGGTACAAACGAGCAGTACTTC.

The chain joins TRBV20-1 to TRBJ1-2; D remains unclear. This CDR3 contains 11 residues. Trimming shortened V by 5 bases and J by 2 bases, and 6 bases separated the two germline ends. Germline CDR1 is DFQATT and CDR2 is SNEGSKA (reference sequence). The CDR3 DNA sequence: TGCAGTGCTGCGGACAACTATGGCTACACCTTC. This encodes CSAADNYGYTF.

This chain joins TRBV18 and TRBJ1-2; 7 bases line up with TRBD1. In germline, CDR1 is KGHSH, CDR2 LQKENI. The J segment lost 4 bases and the V segment lost 6 bases, leaving 5 bases of the junction unmatched. This CDR3 is 13 amino acids long. The CDR3 spells CASSAGTVYGYTF. The CDR3, as DNA: TGTGCCAGCTCCGCCGGGACAGTCTATGGCTACACCTTC. Using reference TRBV18 and TRBJ1-2 for the parts outside the CDR3, the full variable domain is NAGVMQNPRHLVRRRGQEARLRCSPMKGHSHVYWYRQLPEEGLKFMVYLQKENIIDESGMPKERFSAEFPKEGPSILRIQQVVRGDSAAYFCASSAGTVYGYTFGSGTRLTVV.

This chain joins TRBV5-4 and TRBJ2-5; possibly TRBD2 for D (6 bases). This CDR3 region has 14 residues. Trimming stripped 4 bases from V and 5 bases from J, with 15 bases between. Germline lookup yields CDR1 SGHNT and CDR2 YYREEE (reference sequence). The CDR3 DNA sequence: TGTGCCAGCAGCGTGGGGGGAGTTAGCGAGACCCAGTACTTC. Protein product: CASSVGGVSETQYF. Based on the CDR3 plus reference TRBV5-4 and TRBJ2-5, the full variable domain is ETGVTQSPTHLIKTRGQQVTLRCSSQSGHNTVSWYQQALGQGPQFIFQYYREEENGRGNFPPRFSGLQFPNYSSELNVNALELDDSALYLCASSVGGVSETQYFGPGTRLLVL.

The rearrangement links TRBV10-3 to TRBJ1-5; D is uncertain. The CDR3 is 15 amino acids. Germline V gene lookup returns CDR1 ENHRY and CDR2 SYGVKD. V lost 0 bases to trimming and J lost 3 bases, with 9 bases between them. The CDR3 nucleotides read TGTGCCATCAGTGAGTCGACGGGCTACAATCAGCCCCAGCATTTT. It codes for CAISESTGYNQPQHF.

This clone was picked up one time. This chain joins TRBV14 and TRBJ1-2; possibly TRBD1 for D (5 bases). CDR3 length equals 13 residues. Germline lookup yields CDR1 SGHDN and CDR2 FVKESK. V was shortened by 8 bases and J by 10 bases, with 20 bases between the two germline ends. This CDR3 reads CASSWGESLFYTF. As DNA, the CDR3 is TGTGCCAGCTCCTGGGGGGAATCTTTGTTCTACACCTTC.

V gene TRBV9 combines with J gene TRBJ1-1; D call uncertain. Germline assignment: CDR1 SGDLS and CDR2 YYNGEE. This CDR3 is built from 13 residues. V shed 5 bases and J shed 1 base, with 9 bases lying between them. CDR3 in DNA: TGTGCCAGCAGAGGTATCAGGAACACTGAAGCTTTCTTT. It is translated as CASRGIRNTEAFF.